This TCR beta chain was recovered during a study of T cell responses to AZD1222 COVID-19 vaccine. Study results and limitations: Per reports, nearly half of all spike-specific TCRs target regions that are unmutated in variants. Breadth and depth of Spike-specific TCRs rose after two AZD1222 doses. The sample set comprised mostly white British donors with more females, and clonal diversity was possibly underestimated.

V dropped 5 bases and J dropped 6 bases, with 30 bases sitting between them. CDR1 is KGHSH, CDR2 LQKENI, per germline. The CDR3 sequence is 19 residues long. Details on this clone: What it recognizes is unknown.

Using immunoSEQ multiplex PCR, the repertoire was profiled, and TCRdb retains in-frame clones only, with some absent. The data contain about 110,000 clones, 88% of them seen just once; the ten biggest clones take up roughly 9.2%. The chain employs TRBV18 and TRBJ2-3; a weak D match, TRBD1 (6 bases). Sequences were derived from peripheral blood, sampled on day 0 of AZD1222 vaccination. This TCR was recovered from an adult in good health. DNA of the CDR3: TGTGCCAGCTCAGAATTCGTACTGACGGCCGGGACAATACCCGATACGCAGTATTTT. Amino acid sequence: CASSEFVLTAGTIPDTQYF.